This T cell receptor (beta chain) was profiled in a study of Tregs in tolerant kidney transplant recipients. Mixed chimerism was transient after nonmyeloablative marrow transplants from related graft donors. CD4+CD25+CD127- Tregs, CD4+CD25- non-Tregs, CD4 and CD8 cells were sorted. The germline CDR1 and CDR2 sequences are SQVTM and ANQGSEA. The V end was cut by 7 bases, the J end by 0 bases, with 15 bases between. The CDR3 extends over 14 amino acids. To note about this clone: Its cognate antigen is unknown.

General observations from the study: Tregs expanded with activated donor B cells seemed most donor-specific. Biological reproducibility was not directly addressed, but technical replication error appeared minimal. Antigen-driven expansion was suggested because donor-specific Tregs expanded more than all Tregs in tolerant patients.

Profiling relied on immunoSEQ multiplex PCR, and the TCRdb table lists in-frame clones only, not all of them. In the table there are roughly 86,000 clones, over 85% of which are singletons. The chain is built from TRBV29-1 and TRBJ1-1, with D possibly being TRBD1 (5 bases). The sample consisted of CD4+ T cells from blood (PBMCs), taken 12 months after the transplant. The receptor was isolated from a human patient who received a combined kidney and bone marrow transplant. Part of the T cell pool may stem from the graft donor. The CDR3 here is CSATEDTMNTEAFF. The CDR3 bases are TGCAGCGCTACAGAGGACACCATGAACACTGAAGCTTTCTTT.